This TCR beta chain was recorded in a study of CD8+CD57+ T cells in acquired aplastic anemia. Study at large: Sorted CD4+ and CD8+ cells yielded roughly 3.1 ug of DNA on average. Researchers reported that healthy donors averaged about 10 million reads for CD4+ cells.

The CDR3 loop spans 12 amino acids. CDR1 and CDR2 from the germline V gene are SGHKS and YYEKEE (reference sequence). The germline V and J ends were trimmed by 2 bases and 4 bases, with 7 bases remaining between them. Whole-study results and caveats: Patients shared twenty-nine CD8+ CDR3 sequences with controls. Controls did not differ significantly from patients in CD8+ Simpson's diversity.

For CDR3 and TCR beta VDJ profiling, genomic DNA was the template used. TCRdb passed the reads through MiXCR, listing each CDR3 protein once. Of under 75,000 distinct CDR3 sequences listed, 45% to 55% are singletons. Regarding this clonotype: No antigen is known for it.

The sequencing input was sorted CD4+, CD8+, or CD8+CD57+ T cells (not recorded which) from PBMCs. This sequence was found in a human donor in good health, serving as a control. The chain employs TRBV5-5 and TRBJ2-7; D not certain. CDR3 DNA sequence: TGTGCCAGCAGCTTAGATTGGTACGAGCAGTACTTC. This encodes CASSLDWYEQYF. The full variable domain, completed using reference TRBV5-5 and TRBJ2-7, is DAGVTQSPTHLIKTRGQQVTLRCSPISGHKSVSWYQQVLGQGPQFIFQYYEKEERGRGNFPDRFSARQFPNYSSELNVNALLLGDSALYLCASSLDWYEQYFGPGTRLTVT.